One and the same sample provided the 22 T cell receptor beta chains below, sequenced in a study of T cell repertoires in aging, cancer and after chemotherapy (dated by TCRdb to between 2018 and 2021). The reads were generated on an Illumina MiSeq. Multiplex touch-down PCR with a mixed TRB-A/B primer pool was used to amplify rearranged TRB sequences covering the V, D and J segments. TCRdb cleaned the public reads at Q25 with fastp, built clones with MiXCR and kept in-frame beta chains. Every CDR3 protein is listed once, alongside the most common genes and DNA of its rows. The sample includes more than 10,000 distinct CDR3 sequences, with roughly 28% observed a single time. 2.6% of the sample is held by the ten biggest clonotypes. Genomic DNA extracted from peripheral blood, rather than sorted cells or RNA, was used as the source for amplification of TCR beta rearrangements. The sample taken for sequencing was blood. Receptors originate from a human donor in good health.

CDR3: CASSLVDSLNTEAFF. The CDR3 nucleotides are TGTGCCAGCAGCTTAGTAGACAGTTTGAACACTGAAGCTTTCTTT. The J gene is TRBJ1-1, the V gene TRBV7-2; tentative D call: TRBD1 (5 bases). CDR3 length: 15 residues. V gave up 1 base and J gave up 0 bases, with 9 bases separating them. The germline V gene encodes CDR1 SGHTA and CDR2 FQGNSA.

The chain uses TRBV28 and TRBJ2-7; D unresolved. Germline V lookup: CDR1 MDHEN, CDR2 SYDVKM. The CDR3 has 11 residues. Trimming pared 10 bases from V and 5 bases from J, leaving 12 bases between. CDR3 nucleotides: TGTGCCACCGCCCGGTGGAACGAGCAGTACTTC. Protein product: CATARWNEQYF. The whole variable domain, remainder taken from reference TRBV28 and TRBJ2-7, is DVKVTQSSRYLVKRTGEKVFLECVQDMDHENMFWYRQDPGLGLRLIYFSYDVKMKEKGDIPEGYSVSREKKERFSLILESASTNQTSMYLCATARWNEQYFGPGTRLTVT.

This clonotype is termed medium-sized. This sequence joins TRBV6-4 and TRBJ1-1; D is undetermined. V lost 4 bases and J 1 base, leaving 7 bases between the germline ends. The CDR3 spans 13 residues. Germline values: CDR1 MRHNA, CDR2 SNTAGT. The CDR3 coding sequence is TGTGCCAGCAGTGTAACAGAGAACACTGAAGCTTTCTTT. Translation gives CASSVTENTEAFF.

The chain combines TRBV28 with TRBJ1-4; 8 bases match TRBD1. Unmatched junction bases numbered 5, after V lost 4 bases and J lost 4 bases. Germline V CDR1 and CDR2: MDHEN, SYDVKM. This CDR3 has 15 residues. CDR3 loop: CASSSQGAGNEKLFF. The CDR3 DNA sequence: TGTGCCAGCAGTTCCCAGGGGGCGGGTAATGAAAAACTGTTTTTT.

This clonotype was detected a few times. The V call is TRBV6-4, the J call TRBJ2-1; 11 nucleotides agree with TRBD1. The junction had 3 bases not matched to a gene; V was cut back by 2 bases and J by 9 bases. Germline assignment: CDR1 MRHNA and CDR2 SNTAGT. CDR3 length equals 14 residues. CDR3 loop: CASSDKDRGREQFF. The CDR3 DNA sequence: TGTGCCAGCAGTGACAAGGACAGGGGGCGTGAGCAGTTCTTC.

The rearrangement joins TRBV6-1 to TRBJ1-2, with D maybe TRBD1 (6 bases). Trimming pared 5 bases from V and 6 bases from J, leaving 19 bases between. Germline CDR1 MNHNS, CDR2 SASEGT. This CDR3 contains 15 residues. CDR3 in DNA: TGTGCCAGCAGTTCCCAGGCCAGGGGTGACGATGGCTACACCTTC. The encoded protein is CASSSQARGDDGYTF.

In this sample, this clonotype is medium-sized. The chain links TRBV10-2 to TRBJ1-3; D uncertain. The CDR3 spans 11 residues. CDR1 is WSHSY, CDR2 SAAADI, per germline. Trimming pared 6 bases from V and 7 bases from J, leaving 7 bases between. The CDR3 is CASRVFNTIYF. Here the CDR3 DNA reads TGCGCCAGCAGGGTCTTTAACACCATATATTTT.

This clonotype has only a few counts. In nucleotides, the CDR3 is TGTGCCAGCAGTGGACAGGACGGCGGGGAGCTGTTTTTT. Amino acid sequence: CASSGQDGGELFF. V gene TRBV6-5 combines with J gene TRBJ2-2; TRBD1 aligns across 7 bases. This CDR3 is built from 13 residues. The germline gives CDR1 MNHEY, CDR2 SVGAGI. Losses at the gene ends were 5 bases for V and 7 bases for J; bases not matched to a gene: 4.

This clonotype was detected only a few times. This sequence joins TRBV11-3 and TRBJ2-3; 8 nucleotides agree with TRBD1. V gave up 5 bases and J gave up 4 bases; unmatched junction bases: 11. This CDR3 has 16 residues. Looked up from germline, CDR1 is SGHNT and CDR2 is YENEEA. In nucleotides, the CDR3 is TGTGCCAGCAGCCACAGAGGTCACAGGGGGGCAGATACGCAGTATTTT. This translates into CASSHRGHRGADTQYF. The complete variable domain, with remaining parts taken from reference TRBV11-3 and TRBJ2-3, reads EAGVVQSPRYKIIEKKQPVAFWCNPISGHNTLYWYLQNLGQGPELLIRYENEEAVDDSQLPKDRFSAERLKGVDSTLKIQPAELGDSAVYLCASSHRGHRGADTQYFGPGTRLTVL.

This clonotype was found a few times. The chain couples TRBV5-1 to TRBJ1-2; D is unclear. V lost 0 bases and J 2 bases, leaving 14 bases between the germline ends. This CDR3 contains 16 residues. CDR1 and CDR2 (germline): SGHRS, YFSETQ. The CDR3 protein is CASSLVGVGRNYGYTF. The CDR3 DNA reads TGCGCCAGCAGCTTGGTTGGGGTGGGAAGGAACTATGGCTACACCTTC.

This clonotype has a handful of counts. The chain is built from TRBV5-6 and TRBJ2-7; a weak D match, TRBD1 (5 bases). Deletions cut 3 bases from V and 3 bases from J, with 22 bases between. The germline V gene has CDR1 SGHDT and CDR2 YYEEEE. CDR3 length equals 17 residues. The CDR3 nucleotides are TGTGCCAGCAGCTCAAGGCCTCCGACAGAGCCGATCTACGAGCAGTACGTC. Its translation is CASSSRPPTEPIYEQYV.

V usage is TRBV28 and J usage is TRBJ2-7, with TRBD1 matching 9 bases. The CDR3 covers 14 residues. The germline V gene has CDR1 MDHEN and CDR2 SYDVKM. CDR3 sequence: CACSTGGASYEQYV. CDR3 DNA: TGTGCCTGCAGTACAGGGGGCGCCTCCTACGAGCAGTACGTC.

V gene TRBV4-3 combines with J gene TRBJ2-2; weak D call: TRBD1 (6 bases). Deletions cut 0 bases from V and 3 bases from J, with 11 bases between. The CDR3 has 16 amino acids. The germline V gene encodes CDR1 LGHNA and CDR2 YSLEER. CDR3 residues: CASSQDWTVYTGELFF. CDR3 sequence (DNA): TGCGCCAGCAGCCAAGATTGGACAGTTTACACCGGGGAGCTGTTTTTT.

The chain couples TRBV7-2 to TRBJ1-5; D is ambiguous. This CDR3 has 15 residues. Germline V lookup: CDR1 SGHTA, CDR2 FQGNSA. The V end lost 4 bases, the J end lost 2 bases, and 12 bases lay between the germline ends. CDR3: CASSSPGSRNQPQHF. CDR3 DNA sequence: TGTGCCAGCAGCTCCCCGGGATCTCGCAATCAGCCCCAGCATTTT.

This clonotype was counted only a few times. The rearrangement links TRBV7-2 to TRBJ1-2; 7 bases fit TRBD1. CDR3 length equals 13 residues. Trimming cost V 5 bases and J 7 bases; bases outside gene matches: 7. The germline V gene encodes CDR1 SGHTA and CDR2 FQGNSA. CDR3 nucleotide sequence: TGTGCCAGCAGCCCAATAAGACAGGGTGGCTACACCTTC. It specifies CASSPIRQGGYTF.

Notes on this clonotype: A read error may account for a junction end that differs from germline. This chain connects TRBV27 to TRBJ2-4; tentatively, D is TRBD1 or TRBD2 (6 bases each). This CDR3 is built from 14 residues. CDR1 is MNHEY and CDR2 is SMNVEV in the germline V gene (reference sequence). Written as DNA, the CDR3 is TGTGCCAGCAGTGGTGGGGGGCTCGTAAACATTCAGTATTTC. This gives the protein CASSGGGLVNIQYF.

This clonotype was counted only a few times. The V gene is TRBV19, the J gene TRBJ2-3, with 8 bases aligning to TRBD2. The CDR3 runs to 18 residues. After removal of 1 base from V and 3 bases from J, the junction contained 12 bases not matched to a gene. Germline V gene lookup returns CDR1 LNHDA and CDR2 SQIVND (reference sequence). CDR3 loop: CASSIGAGGSVLTDTQYF. CDR3 coding DNA: TGTGCCAGTAGTATAGGCGCGGGGGGATCAGTCTTAACAGATACGCAGTATTTT.

This clonotype was found once. The J gene is TRBJ2-2, the V gene TRBV5-6; D perhaps matches TRBD2 (5 bases). This CDR3 has 16 residues. Trimming removed 3 bases at V and 1 base at J, with 13 bases between. CDR1 SGHDT and CDR2 YYEEEE come from the germline V gene. The CDR3 coding sequence is TGTGCCAGCAGCTATCGAGGAGGCTTGAACACCGGGGAGCTGTTTTTT. Its protein is CASSYRGGLNTGELFF.

In this sample, this clonotype is medium-sized. V gene TRBV6-4 combines with J gene TRBJ2-2; 7 bases line up with TRBD2. V shed 5 bases, J shed 5 bases, and the junction held 8 bases outside the gene matches. This CDR3 is 15 amino acids long. Germline CDR1 reads MRHNA; CDR2 reads SNTAGT. CDR3 bases: TGTGCCAGCAGTCCTCAAGGTAGCGGGACCGGGGAGCTGTTTTTT. Translated, it gives CASSPQGSGTGELFF.

Points on this clonotype: This may come from a read error, since a much larger clone is one base off. The genes are TRBV20-1 and TRBJ1-2, with D unresolved. The CDR3 covers 13 residues. Between the trimmed V and J ends, which lost 0 bases and 4 bases, there was a span of 9 bases. CDR1 is DFQATT, CDR2 SNEGSKA, per germline (reference sequence). The CDR3 DNA sequence: TGCAGTGCTAGAGAGCCGGACTTCTATGGCTACACCTTC. This translates into CSAREPDFYGYTF.

This clonotype was detected once. A single base separates this from a much larger clone, so it may be a read error. The CDR3 reads CVSSLHYEQYV. In DNA, the CDR3 is TGTGTCAGCAGCCTACATTACGAGCAGTACGTC. The J gene is TRBJ2-7, the V gene TRBV5-5; D gene unclear. This CDR3 spans 11 amino acids. Germline CDR1 is SGHKS and CDR2 is YYEKEE (reference sequence).

The chain is built from TRBV28 and TRBJ1-1; D gene uncertain. Germline CDR1 is MDHEN and CDR2 is SYDVKM. V was shortened by 2 bases and J by 1 base, with 5 bases between the two germline ends. The CDR3 is 13 residues long. CDR3 protein: CASSLPTNTEAFF. The DNA for the CDR3 is TGTGCCAGCAGTTTACCAACGAACACTGAAGCTTTCTTT.